A selection of T cell receptor beta chains follows, all from one sample in a study of T cells in Graves' hyperthyroidism and ophthalmopathy. TCRdb passed the multiplex PCR reads through MiXCR, listing each CDR3 protein once. The sample carries hundreds of thousands of distinct CDR3 sequences, 15% to 20% recorded once. Sequenced input: blood. The receptors stem from a woman in her forties or fifties with Graves' hyperthyroidism that later progressed to Graves' ophthalmopathy. Both conserved end residues are part of each CDR3. Fields, in order: V gene, D gene, clone size, J gene, CDR3 DNA, CDR3 protein. The D gene is left open where the match is weak. Size values are once, few and many counts, or a class for expanded clones, and some rows have none.

TRBV27	-	many	TRBJ2-3	TGTGCCAGCAGTTTATTCCTCCAGGGAGACGGAAACACAGATACGCAGTATTTT	CASSLFLQGDGNTDTQYF
TRBV20-1	TRBD2	-	TRBJ2-5	TGCAGTGCTAGAGATCTCCACGCGGGAGTGCAAGAGACCCAGTACTTC	CSARDLHAGVQETQYF
TRBV18	-	many	TRBJ1-2	TGTGCCAGCTCACCATCCGGGACCACTAACTATGGCTACACCTTC	CASSPSGTTNYGYTF
TRBV28	-	-	TRBJ1-1	TGTGCCAGCAAACGAGGGGGATCGAGAAAGAATGGTGAAGCTTTCTTT	CASKRGGSRKNGEAFF
TRBV30	TRBD2	-	TRBJ2-6	TGTGCCTGGGTTAGCGGGGGGACCTCTGGGGCCAACGTCCTGACTTTC	CAWVSGGTSGANVLTF
TRBV20-1	-	-	TRBJ2-3	TGCAACCCGGAGGAGCCTAGCACAGATACGCAGTATTTT	CNPEEPSTDTQYF
TRBV20-1	-	-	TRBJ2-3	TGCAGTGTGAGGGGCCGAAGCACAGATACGCAGTATTTT	CSVRGRSTDTQYF
TRBV2	-	few	TRBJ1-4	TGTGCCAGCATTCAGGGCGAGAGGGAAAAACTGTTTTTT	CASIQGEREKLFF
TRBV6-1	-	-	TRBJ2-1	TGTGCCAGCAGTTTTGCCTCCGACAGGCCTTACAATGAGCAGTTCTTC	CASSFASDRPYNEQFF
TRBV30	-	many	TRBJ2-5	TGTGCCTGGAGTGCGGCTGGGACCCAGTACTTC	CAWSAAGTQYF
TRBV4-1	-	-	TRBJ1-6	TGCGCCAGCAGCCAATCCGGGGGGAATTCGGATTCACCCCTCCACTTT	CASSQSGGNSDSPLHF
TRBV5-1	TRBD1	many	TRBJ2-7	TGCGCCAGCAGCTCCGGGACAGGGGAAAACCACGAGCAGTACTTC	CASSSGTGENHEQYF
TRBV6-1	-	few	TRBJ2-3	TGTGCCACCGCTACAGGGACTAGCACAGATACGCAGTATTTT	CATATGTSTDTQYF
TRBV6-1	-	few	TRBJ2-5	TGTGCCAGCAGTGAAATGGCAGGGCCCGAGACCCAGTACTTC	CASSEMAGPETQYF
TRBV5-1	-	few	TRBJ2-1	TGCGCCAGCAGCTGGACAGGAGGGATTTACAATGAGCAGTTCTTC	CASSWTGGIYNEQFF
TRBV7-2	-	many	TRBJ2-3	TGTGCCAGCAGCTTAGCTGCTAGCACAGATACGCAGTATTTT	CASSLAASTDTQYF
TRBV6-1	-	-	TRBJ2-2	TGTGCCAGCAGTACCAGTGGTGGAAGGCTCACCGGGGAGCTGTTTTTT	CASSTSGGRLTGELFF
TRBV5-1	-	-	TRBJ1-4	TGCGCCAGCAGCCCGGACCCCGCTAATGAAAAACTGTTTTTT	CASSPDPANEKLFF